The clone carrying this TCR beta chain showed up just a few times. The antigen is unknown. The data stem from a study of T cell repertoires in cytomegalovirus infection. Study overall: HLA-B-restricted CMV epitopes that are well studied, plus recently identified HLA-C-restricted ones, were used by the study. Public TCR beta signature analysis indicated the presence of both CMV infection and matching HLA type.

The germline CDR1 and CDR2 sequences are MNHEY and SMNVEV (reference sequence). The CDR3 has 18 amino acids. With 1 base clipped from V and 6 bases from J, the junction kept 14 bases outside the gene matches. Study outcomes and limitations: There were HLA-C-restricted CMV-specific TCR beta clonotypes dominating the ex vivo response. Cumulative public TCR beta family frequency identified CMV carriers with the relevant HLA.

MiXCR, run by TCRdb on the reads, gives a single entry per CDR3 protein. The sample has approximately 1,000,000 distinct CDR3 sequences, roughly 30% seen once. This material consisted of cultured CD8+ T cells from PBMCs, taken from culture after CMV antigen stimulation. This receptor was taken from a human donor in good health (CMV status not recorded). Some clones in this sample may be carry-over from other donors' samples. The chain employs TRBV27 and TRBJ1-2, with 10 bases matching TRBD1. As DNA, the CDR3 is TGTGCCAGCAGTTTATTAGTGACAGGGGGCTCTTCTGTCCATGGCTACACCTTC. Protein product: CASSLLVTGGSSVHGYTF.